This T cell receptor beta chain is drawn from a study of T cell responses to AZD1222 COVID-19 vaccine. Sequencing was performed with immunoSEQ multiplex PCR; in TCRdb, only in-frame clones are kept and a portion is missing. This sample carries some 72,000 clones, 92% of them seen once, and the ten largest clones take approximately 7%. Germline V lookup: CDR1 SGDLS, CDR2 YYNGEE. Trimming at V came to 3 bases and at J to 1 base, leaving 3 bases not matched to a gene. The CDR3 length is 15 residues. The TCR originated in an adult in good health. The rearrangement uses TRBV9 and TRBJ2-1; 8 bases line up with TRBD2. Sequenced here: peripheral blood, sampled on day 0 of MenACWY control vaccination. The CDR3 DNA reads TGTGCCAGCAGCGATCGGGGGGGTTCCTACAATGAGCAGTTCTTC. It specifies CASSDRGGSYNEQFF.